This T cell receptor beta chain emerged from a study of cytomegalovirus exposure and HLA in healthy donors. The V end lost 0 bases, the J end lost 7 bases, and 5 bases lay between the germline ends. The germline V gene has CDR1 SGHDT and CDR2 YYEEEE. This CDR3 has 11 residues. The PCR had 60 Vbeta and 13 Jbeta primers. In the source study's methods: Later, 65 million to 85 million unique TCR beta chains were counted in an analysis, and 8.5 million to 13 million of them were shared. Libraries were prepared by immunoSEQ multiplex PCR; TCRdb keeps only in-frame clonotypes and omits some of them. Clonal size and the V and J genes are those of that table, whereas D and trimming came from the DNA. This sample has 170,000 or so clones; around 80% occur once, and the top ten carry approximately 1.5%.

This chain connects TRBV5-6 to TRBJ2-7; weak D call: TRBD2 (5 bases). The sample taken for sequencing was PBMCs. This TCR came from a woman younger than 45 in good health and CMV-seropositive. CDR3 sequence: CASSLGEEQYF. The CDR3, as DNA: TGTGCCAGCAGCTTGGGGGAGGAGCAGTACTTC.